This T cell receptor beta chain was retrieved from a study of cytotoxic CD8 clonotypes in ibrutinib-treated CLL (dated by TCRdb to the early 2020s). At the level of the whole study: The cohort was composed of 11 relapsed/refractory and around 15 treatment-naive patients; IGHV unmutated status was identified in 17 to 18 patients. Partial responses were observed in about 25 patients and complete responses in 2; after a median follow-up of about 69 months, remission was maintained in around 14 patients and progression was observed in approximately 12. Response samples were obtained after a median of about 13 months of treatment, with a range of roughly 6 to 40 months. On average, each sample yielded around 230,000 productive templates and tens of thousands of productive rearrangements. Longitudinal samples were available for 26 of the 86 trial participants. Cryopreserved peripheral blood mononuclear cells were collected at three points: before therapy, at response, and at either sustained remission or disease progression. All remission and progressive disease samples were collected while patients were still receiving ibrutinib.

The paper's findings and limits, for the study overall: Sampling times were not matched between patients in sustained remission and patients whose disease was progressing, and lymph node repertoires were not examined. Public clonotypes were rare and either shrank or stayed stable during treatment, and the rise in clonality at ibrutinib response reflected expansion of private clonotypes. Clonality rose at ibrutinib response, remained stable during sustained remission, and dropped back toward baseline at progression. Baseline clonality exceeded that of age-matched healthy donors and correlated strongly with circulating CD8+ T-cell counts.

The CDR3 spans 15 residues, from the cysteine through the phenylalanine. Only the CDR3 portion is preserved as DNA: 45 bases, with reading frame beginning at the first base. The germline ends are 14 bases apart after V is trimmed by 0 bases and J by 6 bases. Based on the germline V gene, the CDR1 and CDR2 sequences are LGHNA and YNFKEQ. To note about this clone: Its cognate antigen has yet to be identified. It has no much larger one-base neighbor in the sample; base qualities were not kept.

Each clonotype received, on average, approximately 9.9x coverage in deep resolution sequencing performed on a MiSeq, where the target depth lay between 1 in 1 million and 1 in 200,000 T cells. The immunoSEQ hsTCRB Kit was used to generate TCR beta libraries. As for how the authors treated the data: The data were analyzed with ImmunoSEQ Analyzer and ImmunoSEQ Data Assistant, and V, D and J gene assignments followed IMGT definitions. Clonality, which ranges from 0 to 1, was calculated as one minus the normalized Shannon entropy of productive rearrangement frequencies. Only overrepresented clonotypes making up at least 0.05% of each patient's repertoire were included in the public clonotype analysis. Repertoires from approximately 12 age-matched healthy donors in immuneACCESS were used as clonality controls. This is the immuneACCESS table as TCRdb keeps it, with only in-frame sequences that have V and J called. A part of the clones is gone; compared with another copy, unresolved V genes explain less than half, and the rest is unexplained. Clone size and the V and J calls come from that table; the DNA yielded D and trimming. The sample has about 120,000 clones on record, around 85% of them singletons. Of the sample, roughly 2% is held by the ten largest clones.

The sample's time point label, decoded: approximately 2 years on ibrutinib. For TCR beta library preparation, approximately 2 micrograms of genomic DNA were isolated from cryopreserved PBMCs. Longitudinal blood samples from CLL patients receiving ibrutinib monotherapy were subjected to high-throughput TCR beta sequencing. The patients took part in an open-label, single-center phase 2 trial of ibrutinib monotherapy. The TCR was taken from a human donor with chronic lymphocytic leukemia. The sample here was PBMCs, taken after 24 months of ibrutinib treatment. The V and J segments used are TRBV4-2 and TRBJ1-1; the D gene assignment is ambiguous. The CDR3 region reads CASSQETVGLSEAFF. The sequence in DNA is TGTGCCAGCAGCCAAGAAACTGTCGGATTATCTGAAGCTTTCTTT.